The 8 T cell receptor beta chains reported below all come from one sample, sequenced in a study of technical replicates of blood from a handful of donors. Measured with immunoSEQ multiplex PCR; TCRdb has only the in-frame clones, and not every one. The profile shows approximately 10,000 clones, over 85% of them singletons. Material: PBMCs. The receptors come from a human donor in good health.

The rearrangement joins TRBV6-5 to TRBJ2-3; TRBD2 matches at 7 bases. Germline V CDR1 and CDR2: MNHEY, SVGAGI. This CDR3 comprises 15 residues. V dropped 2 bases and J dropped 4; count of bases not matched to a gene: 6. The CDR3 coding sequence is TGTGCCAGCAGTTACCTATCGGGAGGCTCAGATACGCAGTATTTT. Translating it yields CASSYLSGGSDTQYF.

V usage is TRBV6-5 and J usage is TRBJ1-2; maybe TRBD1 (5 bases). V lost 4 bases, J lost 5 bases, and 20 bases lay in between. The germline V gene has CDR1 MNHEY and CDR2 SVGAGI. The CDR3 is 16 amino acids. Here the CDR3 reads CASSLRQRRLEYGYTF. CDR3 in DNA: TGTGCCAGCAGTTTAAGACAGAGGAGACTGGAATATGGCTACACCTTC.

This clone has just a few counts. J is TRBJ1-2 and V is TRBV28; D possibly corresponds to TRBD1 (5 bases). Germline V gene sequence: CDR1 MDHEN, CDR2 SYDVKM. V lost 3 bases and J 2 bases, leaving 19 bases between the germline ends. CDR3 size: 17 residues. The CDR3 spells CASSFGSLGPLNYGYTF. The CDR3 nucleotides are TGTGCCAGCAGTTTTGGGTCACTGGGGCCGCTAAACTATGGCTACACCTTC.

This clone was recorded only once. This chain uses TRBV1 with TRBJ2-5; TRBD2 reflects the table's D call only, with no check against the DNA. TRBV1 is a pseudogene segment. CDR3 length: 15 residues. The CDR3 protein is CTSNPSGRAFETQYF. CDR3 in DNA: TGCACCAGCAACCCTAGCGGGAGGGCCTTTGAGACCCAGTACTTC.

The chain carries TRBV6-5 and TRBJ1-1; 8 positions match TRBD1. CDR1 and CDR2 from the germline V gene are MNHEY and SVGAGI. The V and J ends lost 4 bases and 1 base, in that order; junction bases with no gene match: 2. The CDR3 is 14 residues long. CDR3 region: CASSFDRGNTEAFF. In DNA form, the CDR3 reads TGTGCCAGCAGTTTCGACAGGGGGAACACTGAAGCTTTCTTT.

The chain combines TRBV5-1 with TRBJ2-1; no firm D call. This CDR3 region has 14 residues. Trimming shortened V by 7 bases and J by 0 bases, and 11 bases separated the two germline ends. Germline V gives CDR1 SGHRS, CDR2 YFSETQ. This chain's CDR3 is CASGPSSSYNEQFF. CDR3 bases: TGCGCCAGCGGCCCGTCTAGCTCCTACAATGAGCAGTTCTTC.

This rearrangement joins TRBV29-1 to TRBJ1-2; D might be TRBD1 (6 bases). Trimming took off 3 bases at V and 4 bases at J, with 18 bases between the two ends. CDR1 and CDR2 (germline): SQVTM, ANQGSEA. The CDR3 consists of 15 residues. The CDR3 sequence is CSVDGPNRDPYGYTF. In DNA form, the CDR3 reads TGCAGCGTTGATGGACCCAACAGGGATCCCTATGGCTACACCTTC.

In its sample, this clone was seen once. The genes are TRBV10-1 and TRBJ2-1; D perhaps matches TRBD1 (5 bases). V lost 4 bases and J 5 bases, leaving 12 bases between the germline ends. Looked up from germline, CDR1 is WNHNN and CDR2 is SYGVQD (reference sequence). There are 14 residues in the CDR3. Here the CDR3 reads CASSGAGINNEQFF. The CDR3 DNA reads as TGCGCCAGCAGTGGGGCAGGGATCAACAATGAGCAGTTCTTC.